The T cell receptor beta chain described here comes from a study of cytomegalovirus exposure and HLA in healthy donors. This CDR3 contains 15 residues. CDR1 and CDR2 from the germline V gene are MNHEY and SVGAGI. The V and J ends lost 6 bases and 3 bases, in that order; junction bases with no gene match: 6. Sequenced by immunoSEQ multiplex PCR; TCRdb stores in-frame clones only, minus some. The sample has more than 300,000 clones, roughly 85% seen once. The V call is TRBV6-5, the J call TRBJ2-1; 9 nucleotides agree with TRBD2. The sequencing sample was made of PBMCs. This receptor was identified in a woman between 18 and 29 years old in good health and CMV-seronegative. CDR3 sequence (DNA): TGTGCCAGCAGCCTCGGACTAGCGAACTACAATGAGCAGTTCTTC. Its translation is CASSLGLANYNEQFF.